This T cell receptor (beta chain) was profiled in a study of blood T cell repertoires in COVID-19. Authors' data handling: Amplification with reference gene primers provided the estimates of nucleated cell counts. TCRdb's table, derived via immunoSEQ multiplex PCR, lists solely in-frame clones and lacks some. That table furnishes V, J and clone size, whereas the DNA furnished D and trimming. The table has over 75,000 clones, approximately 90% seen once; the top ten hold 1.5% to 2%. This CDR3 is built from 15 residues. V gave up 7 bases and J gave up 4 bases; unmatched junction bases: 12. Germline V gene sequence: CDR1 SGHRS, CDR2 YFSETQ.

The chain couples TRBV5-1 to TRBJ2-3; 7 nucleotides agree with TRBD2. The receptor's source is a man in his 60s with acute or convalescent COVID-19. Sequencing was performed on peripheral blood. The CDR3 is CASGSMAGEADTQYF. The CDR3 DNA sequence: TGCGCCAGCGGTTCTATGGCGGGAGAAGCAGATACGCAGTATTTT. The complete variable domain, with remaining parts taken from reference TRBV5-1 and TRBJ2-3, reads KAGVTQTPRYLIKTRGQQVTLSCSPISGHRSVSWYQQTPGQGLQFLFEYFSETQRNKGNFPGRFSGRQFSNSRSEMNVSTLELGDSALYLCASGSMAGEADTQYFGPGTRLTVL.